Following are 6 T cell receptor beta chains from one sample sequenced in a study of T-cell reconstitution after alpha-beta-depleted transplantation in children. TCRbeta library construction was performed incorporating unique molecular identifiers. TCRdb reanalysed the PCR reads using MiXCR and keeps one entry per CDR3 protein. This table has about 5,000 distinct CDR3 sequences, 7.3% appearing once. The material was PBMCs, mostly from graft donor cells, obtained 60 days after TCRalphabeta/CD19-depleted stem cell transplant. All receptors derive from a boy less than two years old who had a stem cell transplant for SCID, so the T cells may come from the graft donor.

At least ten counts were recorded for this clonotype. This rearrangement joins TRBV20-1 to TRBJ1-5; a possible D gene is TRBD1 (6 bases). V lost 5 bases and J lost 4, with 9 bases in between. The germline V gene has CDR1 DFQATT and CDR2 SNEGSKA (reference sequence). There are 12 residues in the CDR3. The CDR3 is CSADRRNQPQHF. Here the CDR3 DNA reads TGCAGTGCTGACAGGAGAAATCAGCCCCAGCATTTT.

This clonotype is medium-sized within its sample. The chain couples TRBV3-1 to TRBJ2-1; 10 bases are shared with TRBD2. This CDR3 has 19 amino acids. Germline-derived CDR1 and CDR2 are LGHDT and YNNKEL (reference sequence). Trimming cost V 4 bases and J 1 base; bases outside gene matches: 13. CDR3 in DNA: TGTGCCAGCAGCCCGGCCTTCGGTCTAGCGGGGGTGTCCTACAATGAGCAGTTCTTC. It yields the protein CASSPAFGLAGVSYNEQFF.

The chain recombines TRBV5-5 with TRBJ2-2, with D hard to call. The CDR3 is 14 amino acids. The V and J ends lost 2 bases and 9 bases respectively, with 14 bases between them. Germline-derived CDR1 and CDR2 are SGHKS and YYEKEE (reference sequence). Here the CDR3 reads CASSFGLLSWELFF. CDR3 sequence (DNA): TGTGCCAGCAGCTTTGGGCTTCTCAGCTGGGAGCTGTTTTTT.

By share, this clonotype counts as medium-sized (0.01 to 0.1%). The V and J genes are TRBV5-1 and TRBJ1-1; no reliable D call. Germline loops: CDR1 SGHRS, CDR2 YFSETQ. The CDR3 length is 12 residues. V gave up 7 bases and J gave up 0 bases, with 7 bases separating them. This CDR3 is CASRLMNTEAFF. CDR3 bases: TGCGCCAGCCGACTGATGAACACTGAAGCTTTCTTT.

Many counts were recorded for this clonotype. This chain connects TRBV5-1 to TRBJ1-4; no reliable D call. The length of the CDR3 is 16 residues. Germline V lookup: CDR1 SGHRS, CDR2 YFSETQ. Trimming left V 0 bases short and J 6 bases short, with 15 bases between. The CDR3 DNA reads TGCGCCAGCAGCTTGGTTCGGGGAGTGGCCGATGAAAAACTGTTTTTT. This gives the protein CASSLVRGVADEKLFF.

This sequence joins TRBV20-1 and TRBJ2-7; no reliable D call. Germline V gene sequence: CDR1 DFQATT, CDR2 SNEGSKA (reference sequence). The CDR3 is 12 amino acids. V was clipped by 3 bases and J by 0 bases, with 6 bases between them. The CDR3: CSASGHSYEQYF. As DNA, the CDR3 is TGCAGTGCTAGTGGGCACTCCTACGAGCAGTACTTC.